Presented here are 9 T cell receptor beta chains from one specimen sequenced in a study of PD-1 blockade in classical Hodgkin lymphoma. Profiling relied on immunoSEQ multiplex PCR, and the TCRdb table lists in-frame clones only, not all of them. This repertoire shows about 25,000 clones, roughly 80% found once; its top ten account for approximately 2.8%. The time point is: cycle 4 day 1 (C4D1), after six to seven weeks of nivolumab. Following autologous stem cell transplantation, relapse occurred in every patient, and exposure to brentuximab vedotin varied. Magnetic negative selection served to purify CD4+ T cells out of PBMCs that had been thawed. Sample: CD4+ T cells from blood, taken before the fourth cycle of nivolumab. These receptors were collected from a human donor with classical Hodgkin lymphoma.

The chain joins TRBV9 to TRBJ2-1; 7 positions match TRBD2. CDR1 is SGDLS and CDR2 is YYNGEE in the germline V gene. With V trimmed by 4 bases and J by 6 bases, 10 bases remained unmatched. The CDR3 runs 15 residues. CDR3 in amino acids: CASSLNGGIGNEQFF. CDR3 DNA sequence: TGTGCCAGCAGCTTAAACGGGGGGATTGGCAATGAGCAGTTCTTC.

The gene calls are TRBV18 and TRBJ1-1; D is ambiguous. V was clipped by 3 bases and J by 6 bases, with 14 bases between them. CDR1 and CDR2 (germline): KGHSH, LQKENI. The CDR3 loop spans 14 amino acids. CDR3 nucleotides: TGTGCCAGCTCACCGTCCCCGGCGAGCGCTGAAGCTTTCTTT. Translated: CASSPSPASAEAFF.

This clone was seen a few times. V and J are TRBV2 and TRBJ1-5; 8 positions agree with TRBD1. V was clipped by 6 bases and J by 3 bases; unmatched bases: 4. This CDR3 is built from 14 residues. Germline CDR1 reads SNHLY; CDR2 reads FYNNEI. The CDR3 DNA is TGTGCCAGCAGAGGACAGGGAAACAATCAGCCCCAGCATTTT. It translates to CASRGQGNNQPQHF.

This chain's CDR3 is CSARSNNYEQYF. The CDR3 bases are TGCAGCGCGAGGAGCAACAACTACGAGCAGTACTTC. The chain carries TRBV29-1 and TRBJ2-5, with unresolved D. The DNA end is more similar to TRBJ2-7, so the J call may be wrong. CDR1 and CDR2 from the germline V gene are SQVTM and ANQGSEA. This CDR3 has 12 amino acids.

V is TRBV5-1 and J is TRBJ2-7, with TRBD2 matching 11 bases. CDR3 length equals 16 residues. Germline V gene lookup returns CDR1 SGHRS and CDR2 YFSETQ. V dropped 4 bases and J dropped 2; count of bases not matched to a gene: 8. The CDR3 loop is CASSRDGLAGTYEQYF. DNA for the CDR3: TGCGCCAGCAGCCGCGACGGACTAGCGGGCACCTACGAGCAGTACTTC.

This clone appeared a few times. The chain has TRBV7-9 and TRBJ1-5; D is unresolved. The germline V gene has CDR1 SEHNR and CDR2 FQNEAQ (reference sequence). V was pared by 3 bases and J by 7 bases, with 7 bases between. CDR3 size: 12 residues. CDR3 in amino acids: CASSFGLQPQHF. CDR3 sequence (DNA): TGTGCCAGCAGCTTCGGGTTGCAGCCCCAGCATTTT.

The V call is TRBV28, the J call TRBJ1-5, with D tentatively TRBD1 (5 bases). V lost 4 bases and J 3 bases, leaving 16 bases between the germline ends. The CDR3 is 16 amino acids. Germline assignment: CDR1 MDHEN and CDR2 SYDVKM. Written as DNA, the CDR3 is TGTGCCAGCAGTTCTCGGCGTGGGGACCTCAATCAGCCCCAGCATTTT. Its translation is CASSSRRGDLNQPQHF.

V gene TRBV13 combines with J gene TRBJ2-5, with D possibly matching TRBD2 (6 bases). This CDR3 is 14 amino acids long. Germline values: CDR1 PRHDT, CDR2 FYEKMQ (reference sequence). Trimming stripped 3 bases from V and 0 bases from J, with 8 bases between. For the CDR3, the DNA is TGTGCCAGCAGCTTCCGGGACTACCAAGAGACCCAGTACTTC. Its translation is CASSFRDYQETQYF.

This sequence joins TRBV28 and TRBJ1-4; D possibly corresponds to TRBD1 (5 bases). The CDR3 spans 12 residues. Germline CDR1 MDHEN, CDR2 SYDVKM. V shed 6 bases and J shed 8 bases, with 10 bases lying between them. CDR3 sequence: CASSRVKEKLFF. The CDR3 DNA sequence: TGTGCCAGCAGCAGGGTCAAGGAAAAACTGTTTTTT.